A selection of T cell receptor beta chains follows, all from one sample in a study of T-cell memory formation after mild COVID-19. TCRdb used MiXCR to reprocess the 5' RACE reads, holding one entry per CDR3 protein. The table shows hundreds of thousands of distinct CDR3 sequences, with about a fifth occurring only once. The material sequenced was PBMCs or a T cell subset sorted from them (not recorded which). Source of these receptors: an adult woman who had mild COVID-19 (a few samples of this study predate the infection). Cell type and time point are not known. Both conserved end residues are part of each CDR3. D genes are given only for firm matches. Size tells how often a clone was seen (once, few, many) or the class of an expanded clone, and some rows leave it out.

len	v_gene	j_gene	abundance	d_gene	CDR3aa	CDR3nt
15	TRBV5-5	TRBJ2-3	.	.	CASRLERLITDTQYF	TGTGCCAGCAGACTGGAGCGACTTATCACAGATACGCAGTATTTT
16	TRBV12-3/TRBV12-4	TRBJ1-1	.	TRBD1	CASRRQGILMNTEAFF	TGTGCCAGCAGGCGACAGGGGATCCTCATGAACACTGAAGCTTTCTTT
13	TRBV7-2	TRBJ2-5	.	.	CASSLGRAETQYF	TGTGCCAGCAGCTTAGGAAGGGCCGAGACCCAGTACTTC
15	TRBV12-3/TRBV12-4	TRBJ2-1	few	.	CASSHASESYNEQFF	TGTGCCAGCAGTCATGCTAGCGAGTCCTACAATGAGCAGTTCTTC
16	TRBV5-5	TRBJ2-7	few	.	CASEPQVRQPTYEQYF	TGTGCCAGCGAACCCCAGGTCCGACAGCCTACCTACGAGCAGTACTTC
14	TRBV6-5	TRBJ2-7	.	.	CASSPVPDGYEQYF	TGTGCCAGCAGCCCGGTACCCGACGGCTACGAGCAGTACTTC
13	TRBV7-3	TRBJ1-1	few	TRBD1	CASSTQGYTEAFF	TGTGCCAGCAGTACACAGGGGTACACTGAAGCTTTCTTT
16	TRBV20-1	TRBJ2-3	.	TRBD2	CSARGLAGGTTDTQYF	TGCAGTGCTAGAGGCCTAGCGGGGGGAACCACAGATACGCAGTATTTT
15	TRBV12-3/TRBV12-4	TRBJ2-2	.	.	CASSLRAANTGELFF	TGTGCCAGCAGTTTACGGGCAGCAAACACCGGGGAGCTGTTTTTT
16	TRBV5-1	TRBJ2-1	few	.	CASRMTPRSSYNEQFF	TGCGCCAGCAGAATGACCCCAAGAAGCTCCTACAATGAGCAGTTCTTC
14	TRBV7-2	TRBJ1-5	few	.	CASRSGSGNQPQHF	TGTGCCAGCAGGTCAGGGTCAGGGAATCAGCCCCAGCATTTT
14	TRBV2	TRBJ1-3	.	.	CASSEMDSGNTIYF	TGTGCCAGCAGTGAAATGGACTCTGGAAACACCATATATTTT
15	TRBV12-3/TRBV12-4	TRBJ1-4	.	.	CATLGALGSNEKLFF	TGTGCCACCCTAGGGGCCCTCGGGAGTAATGAAAAACTGTTTTTT
15	TRBV5-1	TRBJ2-7	few	TRBD2	CASSLWGAGASEQYF	TGCGCCAGCAGCCTATGGGGAGCGGGGGCATCCGAGCAGTACTTC
14	TRBV5-1	TRBJ2-3	few	.	CASSPRVGGDTQYF	TGCGCCAGCAGCCCGAGGGTTGGCGGGGATACGCAGTATTTT
18	TRBV11-3	TRBJ2-5	.	TRBD2	CASSKIFSPGLAEETQYF	TGTGCCAGCAGCAAAATTTTTTCACCGGGACTAGCGGAAGAGACCCAGTACTTC
14	TRBV5-1	TRBJ1-2	few	TRBD1	CASSDGQGSYGYTF	TGCGCCAGCAGCGACGGACAGGGGTCCTATGGCTACACCTTC